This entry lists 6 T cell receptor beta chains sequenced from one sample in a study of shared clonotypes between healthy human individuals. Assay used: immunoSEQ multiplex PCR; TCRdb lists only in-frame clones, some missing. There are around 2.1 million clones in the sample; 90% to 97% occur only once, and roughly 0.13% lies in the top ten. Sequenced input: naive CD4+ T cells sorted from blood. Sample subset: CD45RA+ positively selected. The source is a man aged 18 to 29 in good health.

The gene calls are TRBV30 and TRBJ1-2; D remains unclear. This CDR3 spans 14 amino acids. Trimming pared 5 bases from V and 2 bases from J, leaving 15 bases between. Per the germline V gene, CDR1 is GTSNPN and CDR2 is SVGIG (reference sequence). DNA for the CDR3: TGTGCCTGGGCACCCGAATCAGGCAACTATGGCTACACCTTC. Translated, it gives CAWAPESGNYGYTF.

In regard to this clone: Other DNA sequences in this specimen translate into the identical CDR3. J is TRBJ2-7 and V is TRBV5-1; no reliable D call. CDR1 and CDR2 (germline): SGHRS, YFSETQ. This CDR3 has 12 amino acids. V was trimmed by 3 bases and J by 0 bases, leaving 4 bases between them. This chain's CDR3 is CASSSTSYEQYF. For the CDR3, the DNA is TGCGCCAGCAGCTCCACCTCCTACGAGCAGTACTTC.

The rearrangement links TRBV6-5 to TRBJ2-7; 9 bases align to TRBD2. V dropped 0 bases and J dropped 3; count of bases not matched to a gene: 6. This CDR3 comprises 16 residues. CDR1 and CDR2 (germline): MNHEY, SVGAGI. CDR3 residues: CASSYSVLAGNYEQYF. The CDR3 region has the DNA TGTGCCAGCAGTTACTCTGTGCTAGCGGGGAACTACGAGCAGTACTTC.

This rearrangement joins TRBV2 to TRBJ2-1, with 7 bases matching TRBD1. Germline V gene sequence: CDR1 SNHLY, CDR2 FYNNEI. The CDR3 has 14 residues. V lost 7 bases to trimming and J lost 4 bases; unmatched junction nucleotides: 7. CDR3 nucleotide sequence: TGTGCCAGCACTACAGGGGTCGCGTACAATGAGCAGTTCTTC. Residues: CASTTGVAYNEQFF.

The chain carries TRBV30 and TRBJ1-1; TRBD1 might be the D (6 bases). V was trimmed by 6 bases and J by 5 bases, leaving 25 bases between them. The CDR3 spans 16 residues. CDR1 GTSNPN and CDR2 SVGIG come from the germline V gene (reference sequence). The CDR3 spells CACPIGIQGSGTEAFF. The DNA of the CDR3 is TGTGCCTGCCCGATAGGTATACAGGGATCCGGGACTGAAGCTTTCTTT.

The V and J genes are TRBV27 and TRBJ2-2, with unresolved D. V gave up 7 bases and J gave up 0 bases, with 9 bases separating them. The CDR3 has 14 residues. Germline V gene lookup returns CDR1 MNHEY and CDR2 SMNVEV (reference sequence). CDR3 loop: CASMRQANTGELFF. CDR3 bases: TGTGCCAGCATGCGGCAAGCGAACACCGGGGAGCTGTTTTTT.